This TCR beta chain is drawn from a study of regulatory T cells in long-lasting Graves disease. General study points: There were preferences for TRBV28, TRBJ1-2 and TRBJ2-5 in persistent disease. Fewer public clonotypes were shared by new patients (966) than by persistent patients (about 2,800).

The TCR beta library used iRepertoire HTBI primers with Arm-PCR amplification of CDR3. TCRdb processed the multiplex PCR reads anew with MiXCR; each CDR3 protein has one entry. Found here are about 620,000 distinct CDR3 sequences, roughly 15% of them singletons; the top ten hold 15% to 20%. This CDR3 is 16 amino acids long. V was shortened by 2 bases and J by 0 bases, with 11 bases between the two germline ends. The germline V gene encodes CDR1 MNHEY and CDR2 SVGEGT. There are many counts of this clonotype. The target antigen is unknown. Time point of the sample: newly diagnosed GD, antithyroid drugs for less than 3 months. The TCR library was made from RNA that had been extracted from PBMCs in TRIzol. These data also featured in a second study, about T cells in Graves' hyperthyroidism and ophthalmopathy. That study adds: Primed by the HTBI set, a first-round RT-PCR was run on the TCR CDR3. In the blood, most expanded thyroid clonotypes above 0.001 appeared as well.

The receptor's source is a woman in her 30s with Graves disease. Sequencing used peripheral blood mononuclear cells (PBMCs), obtained at new diagnosis, from a patient treated with antithyroid drugs. This chain uses TRBV6-2 or TRBV6-3 with TRBJ1-3; D unresolved. In DNA form, the CDR3 reads TGTGCCAGCAGTTACCTCGGACCGTCCTCTGGAAACACCATATATTTT. As protein: CASSYLGPSSGNTIYF.